This T cell receptor beta chain was retrieved from a study of shared clonotypes between healthy human individuals. For the study at large: Each donor's CD8 memory used one plate, CD8 naive two, each CD4 subset three.

This clone was observed once. Naive CD8 populations comprised CD45RO-negative cells positively selected for CCR7, excluding terminally differentiated effector memory CD45RA+ cells. The protocol was immunoSEQ multiplex PCR, while the TCRdb copy is restricted to in-frame clones and leaves out a portion. The table has roughly 2,000,000 clones, 85% to 95% seen once. This CDR3 region has 15 residues. Germline values: CDR1 MGHRA, CDR2 YSYEKL. The germline V and J ends were trimmed by 3 bases and 5 bases, with 16 bases remaining between them. The sequenced sample consisted of naive CD8+ T cells from PBMCs. The TCR was taken from a young man in good health. Some clones in this sample may be carry-over from other donors' samples. The chain links TRBV4-1 to TRBJ2-5, with a tentative D call TRBD2 (5 bases). The CDR3 protein is CASSHRAGDGETQYF. The CDR3 DNA reads as TGCGCCAGCAGCCATCGAGCCGGGGATGGCGAGACCCAGTACTTC.